This T cell receptor (beta chain) was found in a study of CD8 T cells in Susac syndrome. CDR1 is MNHEY and CDR2 is SVGEGT in the germline V gene. This CDR3 region has 13 residues. With 2 bases removed from V and 6 bases from J, the gap between germline ends came to 10 bases. CD8+ and CD4+ T cells circulating in blood were sequenced for TCR beta. Patients with stable or active relapsing-remitting disease, all of them treatment-naive, made up the multiple sclerosis controls. The authors reverse transcribed roughly 0.5 to 1 ug RNA with random hexamers. Amplification of TCR beta CDR3 was carried out by immunoSEQ multiplex PCR, which covered 54 Vbeta and 13 Jbeta segments. Using its own MiXCR run on the immunoSEQ multiplex PCR reads, TCRdb lists one record per CDR3 protein. The sample has some 300,000 distinct CDR3 sequences; 65% to 90% are singletons. Concerning this clonotype: As yet, its antigen is unknown.

Findings and limits, study-wide: The study conceded that relatively few individuals underwent its TCR sequencing and HLA analysis.

The clonotype originates from a human donor with multiple sclerosis. This chain links TRBV6-2 or TRBV6-3 with TRBJ1-1; D might be TRBD1 (5 bases). Sequencing input: CD8+ T cells from PBMCs. The CDR3 DNA reads as TGTGCCAGCAGTTACAGCGGGACCTCTGAAGCTTTCTTT. Translated, it gives CASSYSGTSEAFF.